The 6 T cell receptor beta chains presented below share a single source sample, sequenced in a study of blood T cell repertoires in COVID-19. TCRdb's table, derived via immunoSEQ multiplex PCR, lists solely in-frame clones and lacks some. The sample contains 140,000 to 150,000 clones, 80% to 90% of which appear only once. The source material was peripheral blood. The receptors originated from a human donor with acute or convalescent COVID-19. The donor label of this sample is uncertain.

This clone has only one observation. J is TRBJ1-1 and V is TRBV4-1; 7 bases are shared with TRBD1. CDR1 and CDR2 from the germline V gene are MGHRA and YSYEKL. V trimming: 6 bases; J trimming: 1 base; junction bases outside the gene matches: 8. The length of the CDR3 is 15 residues. The CDR3 DNA is TGCGCCAGCAGTTTTTGGGCAGGGGGGAACACTGAAGCTTTCTTT. This sequence encodes CASSFWAGGNTEAFF.

The gene calls are TRBV7-2 and TRBJ1-2; tentative D call: TRBD1 (6 bases). CDR3 length: 13 residues. V was cut by 6 bases and J by 8 bases, with 16 bases left in between. Germline values: CDR1 SGHTA, CDR2 FQGNSA. For the CDR3, the DNA is TGTGCCAGCAGACCACAGGGAGCGGGGGGCTACACCTTC. It encodes CASRPQGAGGYTF.

The chain has TRBV5-5 and TRBJ1-3; 8 bases align to TRBD1. This CDR3 region has 15 residues. The germline gives CDR1 SGHKS, CDR2 YYEKEE (reference sequence). J was trimmed by 4 bases and V by 4 bases; bases with no gene match: 7. CDR3 sequence reads: CASSTLDRDGNTIYF. CDR3 sequence (DNA): TGTGCCAGCAGCACCCTGGACAGGGACGGAAACACCATATATTTT. Full variable domain (remainder filled in from reference TRBV5-5 and TRBJ1-3): DAGVTQSPTHLIKTRGQQVTLRCSPISGHKSVSWYQQVLGQGPQFIFQYYEKEERGRGNFPDRFSARQFPNYSSELNVNALLLGDSALYLCASSTLDRDGNTIYFGEGSWLTVV.

The chain uses TRBV4-2 and TRBJ2-2; TRBD2 aligns across 12 bases. The germline CDR1 and CDR2 sequences are LGHNA and YNFKEQ. The CDR3 extends over 20 amino acids. V gave up 0 bases and J gave up 5 bases; unmatched junction bases: 13. CDR3 sequence (DNA): TGTGCCAGCAGCCAAGATCCGTCTAGCGGGGGGGTCGGAGGGACCGGGGAGCTGTTTTTT. Translating gives CASSQDPSSGGVGGTGELFF.

V and J are TRBV14 and TRBJ2-5; D is possibly TRBD1 (6 bases). Looked up from germline, CDR1 is SGHDN and CDR2 is FVKESK. The CDR3 sequence is 16 residues long. The V end was cut by 0 bases, the J end by 0 bases, with 11 bases between. The CDR3 sequence: CASSQEHRAYQETQYF. The CDR3 DNA follows: TGTGCCAGCAGCCAAGAACACAGGGCTTACCAAGAGACCCAGTACTTC.

The chain employs TRBV6-5 and TRBJ1-1; D unresolved. In germline, CDR1 is MNHEY, CDR2 SVGAGI. Trimming removed 5 bases from V and 5 bases from J, with 15 bases in between. This CDR3 has 14 amino acids. CDR3 nucleotide sequence: TGTGCCAGCAGTCCCTCCGGACTGGGAACTGAAGCTTTCTTT. It specifies CASSPSGLGTEAFF.